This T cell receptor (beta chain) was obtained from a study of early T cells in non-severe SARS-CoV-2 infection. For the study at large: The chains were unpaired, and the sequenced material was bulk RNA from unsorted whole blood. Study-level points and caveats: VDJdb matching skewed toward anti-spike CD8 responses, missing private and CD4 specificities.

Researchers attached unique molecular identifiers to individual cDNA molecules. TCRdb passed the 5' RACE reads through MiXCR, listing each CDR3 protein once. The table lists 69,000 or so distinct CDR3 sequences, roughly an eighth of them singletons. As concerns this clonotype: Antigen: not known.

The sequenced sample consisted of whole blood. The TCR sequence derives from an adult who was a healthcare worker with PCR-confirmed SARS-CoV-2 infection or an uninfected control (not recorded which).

The CDR3, as DNA: TGTGCCAGCAGACCCAGCGGGAGTGATGAGCAGTTCTTC. It yields the protein CASRPSGSDEQFF. The chain is built from TRBV6-2 or TRBV6-3 and TRBJ2-1, with 8 nucleotides matching TRBD2. CDR3 length: 13 residues. Germline V gene data show CDR1 as MNHEY and CDR2 as SVGEGT. V lost 6 bases to trimming and J lost 8 bases; unmatched junction nucleotides: 6.